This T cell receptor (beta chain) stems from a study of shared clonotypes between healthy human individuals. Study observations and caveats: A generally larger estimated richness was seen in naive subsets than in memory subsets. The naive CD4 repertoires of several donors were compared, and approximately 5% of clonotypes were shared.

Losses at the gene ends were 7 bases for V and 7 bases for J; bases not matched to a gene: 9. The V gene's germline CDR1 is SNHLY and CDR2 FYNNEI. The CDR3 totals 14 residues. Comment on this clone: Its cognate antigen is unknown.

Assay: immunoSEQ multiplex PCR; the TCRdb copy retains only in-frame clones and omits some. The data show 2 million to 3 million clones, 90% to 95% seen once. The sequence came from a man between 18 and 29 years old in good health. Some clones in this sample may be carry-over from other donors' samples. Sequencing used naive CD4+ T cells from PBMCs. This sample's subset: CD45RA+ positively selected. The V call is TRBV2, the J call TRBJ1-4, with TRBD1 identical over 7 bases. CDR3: CASNQGVLGEKLFF. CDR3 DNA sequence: TGTGCCAGCAACCAGGGGGTTTTAGGTGAAAAACTGTTTTTT.